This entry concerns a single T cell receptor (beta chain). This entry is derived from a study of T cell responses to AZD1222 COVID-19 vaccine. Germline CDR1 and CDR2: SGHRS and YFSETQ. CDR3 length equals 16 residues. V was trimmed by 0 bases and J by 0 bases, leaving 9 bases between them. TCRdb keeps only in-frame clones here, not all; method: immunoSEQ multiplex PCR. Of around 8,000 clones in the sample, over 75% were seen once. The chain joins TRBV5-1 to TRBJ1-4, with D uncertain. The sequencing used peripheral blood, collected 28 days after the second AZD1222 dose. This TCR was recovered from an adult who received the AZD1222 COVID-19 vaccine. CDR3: CASSLAVSATNEKLFF. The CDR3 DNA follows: TGCGCCAGCAGCTTGGCCGTATCTGCAACTAATGAAAAACTGTTTTTT.